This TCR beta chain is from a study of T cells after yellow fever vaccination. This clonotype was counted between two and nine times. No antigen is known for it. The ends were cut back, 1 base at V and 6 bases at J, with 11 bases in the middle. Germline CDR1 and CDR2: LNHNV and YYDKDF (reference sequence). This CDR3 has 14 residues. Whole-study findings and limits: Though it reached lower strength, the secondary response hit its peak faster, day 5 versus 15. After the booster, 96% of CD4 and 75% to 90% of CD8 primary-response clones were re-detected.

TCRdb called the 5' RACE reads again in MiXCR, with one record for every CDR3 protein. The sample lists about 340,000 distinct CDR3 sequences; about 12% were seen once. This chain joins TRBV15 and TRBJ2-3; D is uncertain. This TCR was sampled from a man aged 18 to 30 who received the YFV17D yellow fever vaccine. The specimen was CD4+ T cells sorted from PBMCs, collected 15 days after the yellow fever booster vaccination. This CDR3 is CATSRAPPGDTQYF. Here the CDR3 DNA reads TGTGCCACCAGCAGAGCTCCCCCCGGGGATACGCAGTATTTT.